Listed here is a single TCR beta chain. Its specificity is not known. The assay was immunoSEQ multiplex PCR, and TCRdb's table has in-frame clones only and misses some. The data contain approximately 30,000 clones, over 70% of them singletons. These data belong to a study of a mutant IDH1 vaccine in newly diagnosed glioma. About the research overall: Earlier treatment was radiotherapy, temozolomide, or both, with most getting both. Study findings and constraints: With respect to changes in top peripheral T cell clonotypes, pseudoprogression seemed unrelated.

Time point denoted: week 35, safety follow-up. Vaccine doses each comprised 300 ug of mutant IDH1 20-mer peptide, with topical imiquimod. The study gave patients eight vaccinations in weeks 1, 3, 5, 7, 11, 15, 19, 23. Newly diagnosed WHO grade 3 or 4 IDH1-mutant, ATRX-lost astrocytomas were identified in the donors. From germline, CDR1 is LNHDA and CDR2 SQIVND (reference sequence). V was clipped by 4 bases and J by 13 bases, with 19 bases between them. The CDR3 has 13 amino acids. Here the sequenced sample was PBMCs, taken from a glioma patient whose treatment included an IDH1 peptide vaccine. This chain joins TRBV19 and TRBJ1-2; a possible D gene is TRBD1 (6 bases). This sequence was found in a woman in her thirties with glioma. Some clones in this sample may be carry-over from other donors' samples. This CDR3 reads CASSTGGATGFTF. In nucleotides, the CDR3 is TGTGCCAGTAGTACTGGGGGGGCCACAGGGTTCACCTTC.